These T cell receptor beta chains were read from a single sample in a study of blood T cell repertoires in COVID-19. This table comes from immunoSEQ multiplex PCR, and its TCRdb copy is limited to in-frame clones, with some not included. Among 250,000 to 300,000 clones listed, approximately 80% were seen once. What was sequenced was peripheral blood. The receptors stem from a woman in her sixties with active or convalescent COVID-19. Each CDR3 is given without its conserved first and last residue.

TRBV4-1	TRBJ2-1	ASSPGGGAQNEQF
TRBV28	TRBJ2-7	ASSLGAGGSYEQY
TRBV27	TRBJ1-6	ASSDRNSPLH
TRBV7-2	TRBJ2-3	ASSLSARGSTDTQY
TRBV11-2	TRBJ2-3	ASSLATRADTQY
TRBV7-6	TRBJ1-2	ASSAIEGRLIGYT
TRBV6-6	TRBJ2-3	ASSWGDRGLADTQY
TRBV4-1	TRBJ1-2	ASSQERGIYGYT
TRBV14	TRBJ2-5	ASSQDNQETQY
TRBV6-6	TRBJ2-1	ASSASRGAYNEQF
TRBV20-1	TRBJ2-7	SPSDGFEQY
TRBV6-5	TRBJ1-2	ASSSPGTGEGYGYT
TRBV18	TRBJ2-7	ASSPQITGVRGWAYEQY
TRBV5-1	TRBJ2-1	ASGGRTGMVNEQF
TRBV7-2	TRBJ1-2	ASSLDSRANYGYT
TRBV7-9	TRBJ1-5	ASSPSGRPQH
TRBV3-1/TRBV3-2	TRBJ2-5	ASSRSTSGGITETQY
TRBV7-6	TRBJ2-1	ASSFPGGNEQF
TRBV19	TRBJ1-2	ASSMFNGYT